Following are 5 T cell receptor beta chains from one sample sequenced in a study of early T cells in non-severe SARS-CoV-2 infection (dated by TCRdb to the early 2020s). Library construction relied on 5' RACE. Sequenced on a NextSeq 500. TCRdb ran its own pipeline on the public reads, namely fastp trimming at Q25 and MiXCR clone calling, and kept in-frame beta chains. Under each unique CDR3 protein, matching rows form one entry showing the most common genes and DNA. Across this sample there are about 64,000 distinct CDR3 sequences, with 15% to 20% seen only once. The ten largest clones add up to roughly 10% of the sample. Source: whole blood, taken at baseline. All receptors come from an adult who was a healthcare worker with PCR-confirmed SARS-CoV-2 infection or an uninfected control (not recorded which).

This clonotype was seen only a few times. This chain connects TRBV4-2 to TRBJ2-7, with D possibly matching TRBD1 (6 bases). Germline assignment: CDR1 LGHNA and CDR2 YNFKEQ. V lost 4 bases, J lost 0 bases, and 13 bases lay in between. The CDR3 runs 15 residues. The CDR3 sequence: CASSPDRTLSYEQYF. As DNA, the CDR3 is TGTGCCAGCAGCCCCGACAGGACACTCTCCTACGAGCAGTACTTC.

The sample holds a few counts of this clonotype. V usage is TRBV7-9 and J usage is TRBJ2-1; possible D gene TRBD2, 6 bases. Trimming took off 1 base at V and 5 bases at J, with 9 bases between the two ends. CDR1 is SEHNR, CDR2 FQNEAQ, per germline (reference sequence). The CDR3 has 14 amino acids. The CDR3 coding sequence is TGTGCCAGCAGCTTAGGGGTAGCGGACAATGAGCAGTTCTTC. Amino acid sequence: CASSLGVADNEQFF.

A few counts support this clonotype. The gene calls are TRBV7-2 and TRBJ2-2; no clear D gene. The CDR3 extends over 13 amino acids. Germline CDR1 and CDR2: SGHTA and FQGNSA. The V gene lost 5 bases and the J gene lost 2 bases, with 6 bases spanning the gap. CDR3 nucleotide sequence: TGTGCCAGCAGCAATGACAACACCGGGGAGCTGTTTTTT. Amino acids: CASSNDNTGELFF. The variable domain in full, with the rest retrieved from reference TRBV7-2 and TRBJ2-2, is GAGVSQSPSNKVTEKGKDVELRCDPISGHTALYWYRQSLGQGLEFLIYFQGNSAPDKSGLPSDRFSAERTGGSVSTLTIQRTQQEDSAVYLCASSNDNTGELFFGEGSRLTVL.

This clonotype was counted a few times. The chain joins TRBV20-1 to TRBJ1-1; the D gene is possibly TRBD1 (6 bases). Germline V CDR1 and CDR2: DFQATT, SNEGSKA (reference sequence). Trimming took off 3 bases at V and 3 bases at J, with 11 bases between the two ends. This CDR3 is 13 amino acids long. The CDR3 region is CSARTQGYTEAFF. The CDR3 DNA follows: TGCAGTGCTAGGACGCAGGGGTACACTGAAGCTTTCTTT.

This clonotype was counted at least ten times. The genes are TRBV6-2 or TRBV6-3 and TRBJ1-1; D unresolved. The CDR3 runs to 15 residues. Germline V CDR1 and CDR2: MNHEY, SVGEGT. V was shortened by 5 bases and J by 0 bases, with 13 bases between the two germline ends. Here the CDR3 reads CASSKNDNMNTEAFF. As DNA, the CDR3 is TGTGCCAGCAGTAAGAACGACAACATGAACACTGAAGCTTTCTTT.